This T cell receptor (beta chain) derives from a study of T cells after somatic rescue of genetic block. Germline CDR1 reads MNHNS; CDR2 reads SASEGT. This CDR3 contains 14 residues. Trimming took 8 bases from V and 3 from J, leaving 14 bases between them. Data came from immunoSEQ multiplex PCR; TCRdb stores just in-frame clones and leaves some out. Counted here are 88,000 or so clones, 85% to 90% occurring once; the ten biggest clones make up around 1.5%. This chain joins TRBV6-1 and TRBJ2-1, with unresolved D. Sequencing was performed on peripheral blood mononuclear cells (PBMCs). This TCR was sampled from a woman aged 18-30 years. The CDR3 nucleotides are TGTGCCAGCTTGAAGGGCGCAAACTACAATGAGCAGTTCTTC. Residues: CASLKGANYNEQFF.